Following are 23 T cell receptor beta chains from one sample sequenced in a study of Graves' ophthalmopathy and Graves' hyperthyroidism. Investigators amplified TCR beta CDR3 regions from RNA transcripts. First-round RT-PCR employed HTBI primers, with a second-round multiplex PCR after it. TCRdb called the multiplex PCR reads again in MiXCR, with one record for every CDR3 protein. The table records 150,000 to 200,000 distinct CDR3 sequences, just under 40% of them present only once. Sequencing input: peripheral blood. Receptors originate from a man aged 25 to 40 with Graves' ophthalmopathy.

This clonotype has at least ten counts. CDR3 DNA sequence: TGTGCCAGCAGTTCCGGGACAGGTGAAGCTTTCTTT. This codes for CASSSGTGEAFF. The V call is TRBV6-2 or TRBV6-3, the J call TRBJ1-1, with TRBD1 matching 8 bases. This CDR3 spans 12 amino acids. Per germline, CDR1 MNHEY and CDR2 SVGEGT. V lost 4 bases to trimming and J lost 7 bases; unmatched junction nucleotides: 2.

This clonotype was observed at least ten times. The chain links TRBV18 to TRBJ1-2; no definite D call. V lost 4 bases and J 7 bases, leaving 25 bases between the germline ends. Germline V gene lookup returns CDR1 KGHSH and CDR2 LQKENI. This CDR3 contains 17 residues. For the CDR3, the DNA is TGTGCCAGCTCACTTTTAAGGTCAAGACTCTGCATCTGTGGCTACACCTTC. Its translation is CASSLLRSRLCICGYTF.

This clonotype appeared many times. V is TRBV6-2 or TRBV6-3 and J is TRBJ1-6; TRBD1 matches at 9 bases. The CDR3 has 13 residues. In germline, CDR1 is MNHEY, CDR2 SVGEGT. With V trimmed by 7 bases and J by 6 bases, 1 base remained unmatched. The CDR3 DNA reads TGTGCCAGCAAGGACAGGGGTAATTCACCCCTCCACTTT. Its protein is CASKDRGNSPLHF.

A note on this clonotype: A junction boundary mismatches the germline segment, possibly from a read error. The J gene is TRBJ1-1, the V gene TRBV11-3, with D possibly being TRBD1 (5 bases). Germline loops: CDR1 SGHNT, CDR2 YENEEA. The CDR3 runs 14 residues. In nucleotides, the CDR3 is TGTGCCAGCACCTTAGTGCAGGGAGTCACTGAAGCTTTCTTT. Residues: CASTLVQGVTEAFF.

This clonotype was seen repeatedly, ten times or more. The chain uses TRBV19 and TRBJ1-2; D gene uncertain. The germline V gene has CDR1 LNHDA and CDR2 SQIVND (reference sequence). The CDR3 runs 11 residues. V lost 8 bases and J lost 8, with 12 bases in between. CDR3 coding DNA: TGTGCCAGTTTTTCGGCAGGCGGCTACACCTTC. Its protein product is CASFSAGGYTF.

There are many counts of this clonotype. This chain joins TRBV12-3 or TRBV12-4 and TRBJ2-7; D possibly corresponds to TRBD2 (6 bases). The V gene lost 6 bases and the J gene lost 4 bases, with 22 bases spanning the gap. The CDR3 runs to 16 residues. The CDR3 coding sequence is TGTGCCAGCAGCTCCACCCCGCGGGACTCCACATACGAGCAGTACTTC. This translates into CASSSTPRDSTYEQYF.

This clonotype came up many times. The DNA of the CDR3 is TGTGCCTGGAGTGGGAGGCGAGATAACCAGCCCCAGCATTTT. Residues: CAWSGRRDNQPQHF. This chain links TRBV30 with TRBJ1-5; D unclear. Germline CDR1 is GTSNPN and CDR2 is SVGIG (reference sequence). Trimming took 1 base from V and 7 from J, leaving 14 bases between them. CDR3 size: 14 residues.

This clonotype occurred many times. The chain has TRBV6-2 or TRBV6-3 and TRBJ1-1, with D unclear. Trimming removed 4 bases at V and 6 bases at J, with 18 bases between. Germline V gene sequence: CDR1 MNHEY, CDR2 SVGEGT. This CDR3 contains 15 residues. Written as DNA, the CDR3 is TGTGCCAGCAGTTCGGACCTGCGGGTTTTCTCTGAAGCTTTCTTT. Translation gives CASSSDLRVFSEAFF.

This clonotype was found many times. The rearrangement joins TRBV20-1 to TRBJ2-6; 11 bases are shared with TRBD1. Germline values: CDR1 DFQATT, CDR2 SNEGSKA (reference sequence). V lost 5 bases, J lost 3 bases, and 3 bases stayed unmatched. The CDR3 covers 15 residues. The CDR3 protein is CSAGGQGVGANVLTF. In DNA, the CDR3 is TGCAGTGCTGGGGGACAGGGGGTTGGGGCCAACGTCCTGACTTTC.

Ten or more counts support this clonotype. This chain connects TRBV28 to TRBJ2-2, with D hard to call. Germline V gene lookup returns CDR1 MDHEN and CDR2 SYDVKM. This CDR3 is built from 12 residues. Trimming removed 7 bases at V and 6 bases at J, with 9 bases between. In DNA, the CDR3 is TGTGCCAGCACCCTCCGATCCGGGGAGCTGTTTTTT. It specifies CASTLRSGELFF. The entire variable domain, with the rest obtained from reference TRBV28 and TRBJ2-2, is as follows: DVKVTQSSRYLVKRTGEKVFLECVQDMDHENMFWYRQDPGLGLRLIYFSYDVKMKEKGDIPEGYSVSREKKERFSLILESASTNQTSMYLCASTLRSGELFFGEGSRLTVL.

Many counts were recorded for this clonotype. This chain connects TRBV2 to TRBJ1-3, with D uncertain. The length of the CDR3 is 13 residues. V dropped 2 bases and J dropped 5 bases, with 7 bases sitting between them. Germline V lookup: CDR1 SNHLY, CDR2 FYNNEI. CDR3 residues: CASSERYRNTIYF. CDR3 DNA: TGTGCCAGCAGTGAACGGTACCGAAACACCATATATTTT.

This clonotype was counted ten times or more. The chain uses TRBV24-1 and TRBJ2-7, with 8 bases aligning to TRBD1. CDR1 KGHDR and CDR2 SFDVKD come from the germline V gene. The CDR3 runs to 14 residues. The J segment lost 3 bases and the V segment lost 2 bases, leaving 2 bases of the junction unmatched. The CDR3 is CATSDSRGRYEQYF. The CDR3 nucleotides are TGTGCCACCAGTGATTCCAGGGGGCGCTACGAGCAGTACTTC.

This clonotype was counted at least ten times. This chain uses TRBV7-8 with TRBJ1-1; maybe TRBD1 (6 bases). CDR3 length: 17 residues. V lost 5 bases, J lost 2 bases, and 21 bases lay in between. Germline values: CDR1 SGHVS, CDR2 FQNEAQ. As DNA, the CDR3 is TGTGCCAGCAGCAAGCTGGGGGCGGGGCAAAAAAACACTGAAGCTTTCTTT. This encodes CASSKLGAGQKNTEAFF. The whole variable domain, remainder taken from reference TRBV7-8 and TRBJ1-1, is GAGVSQSPRYKVAKRGQDVALRCDPISGHVSLFWYQQALGQGPEFLTYFQNEAQLDKSGLPSDRFFAERPEGSVSTLKIQRTQQEDSAVYLCASSKLGAGQKNTEAFFGQGTRLTVV.

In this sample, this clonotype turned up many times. The CDR3 DNA sequence: TGTGCCAGCAGCTTTACGTTGGGTCAGCCCCAGCATTTT. Its protein product is CASSFTLGQPQHF. The chain links TRBV6-2 or TRBV6-3 to TRBJ1-5, with no clear D. V lost 6 bases and J lost 6, with 12 bases in between. The germline gives CDR1 MNHEY, CDR2 SVGEGT. The CDR3 contains 13 residues.

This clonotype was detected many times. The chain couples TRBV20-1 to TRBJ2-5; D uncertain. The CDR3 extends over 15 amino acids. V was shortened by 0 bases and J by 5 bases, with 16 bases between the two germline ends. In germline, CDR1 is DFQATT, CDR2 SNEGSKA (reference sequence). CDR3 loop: CSARDQGRTRETQYF. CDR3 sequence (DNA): TGCAGTGCTAGAGATCAAGGCCGGACGCGGGAGACCCAGTACTTC.

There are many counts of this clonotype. The CDR3 here is CASSPQGGSNQPQHF. The CDR3 bases are TGTGCCAGCTCACCCCAGGGAGGGAGCAATCAGCCCCAGCATTTT. The chain employs TRBV18 and TRBJ1-5, with D perhaps TRBD1 (5 bases). There are 15 residues in the CDR3. The V gene's germline CDR1 is KGHSH and CDR2 LQKENI. Deletions cut 3 bases from V and 1 base from J, with 10 bases between.

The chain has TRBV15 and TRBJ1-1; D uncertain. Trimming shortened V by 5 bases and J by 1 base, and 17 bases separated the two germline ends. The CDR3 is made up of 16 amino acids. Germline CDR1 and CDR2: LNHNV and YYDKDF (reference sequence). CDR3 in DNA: TGTGCCACCAGCCTTCCCCCCGGACGGAGGAACACTGAAGCTTTCTTT. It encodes CATSLPPGRRNTEAFF.

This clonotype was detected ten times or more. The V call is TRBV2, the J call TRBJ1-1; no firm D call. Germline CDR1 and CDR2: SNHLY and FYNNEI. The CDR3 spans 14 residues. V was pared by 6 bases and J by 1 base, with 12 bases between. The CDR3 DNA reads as TGTGCCAGCAGGGATGTCGGATCGAACACTGAAGCTTTCTTT. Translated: CASRDVGSNTEAFF.

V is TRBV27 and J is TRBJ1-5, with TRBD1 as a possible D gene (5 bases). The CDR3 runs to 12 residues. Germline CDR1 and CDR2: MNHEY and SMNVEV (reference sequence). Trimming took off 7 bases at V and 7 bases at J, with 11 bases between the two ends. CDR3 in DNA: TGTGCCAGCACCTCACGGGGGCAGCCCCAGCATTTT. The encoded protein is CASTSRGQPQHF.

CDR3 sequence reads: CASRTGTQETQYF. CDR3 in DNA: TGTGCCAGCAGGACAGGGACACAAGAGACCCAGTACTTC. This chain joins TRBV2 and TRBJ2-5; 7 bases agree with TRBD1. This CDR3 has 13 residues. The germline CDR1 and CDR2 sequences are SNHLY and FYNNEI. V trimming: 6 bases; J trimming: 2 bases; junction bases outside the gene matches: 3. Variable domain in full (rest from reference TRBV2 and TRBJ2-5): EPEVTQTPSHQVTQMGQEVILRCVPISNHLYFYWYRQILGQKVEFLVSFYNNEISEKSEIFDDQFSVERPDGSNFTLKIRSTKLEDSAMYFCASRTGTQETQYFGPGTRLLVL.

DNA of the CDR3: TGTGCCAGCAGCCAGCGGGTAGCGGGGTACCAAGAGACCCAGTACTTC. Translation gives CASSQRVAGYQETQYF. The V call is TRBV7-2, the J call TRBJ2-5; TRBD2 aligns across 8 bases. V lost 5 bases to trimming and J lost 0 bases; unmatched junction nucleotides: 8. The CDR3 runs 16 residues. Per germline, CDR1 SGHTA and CDR2 FQGNSA.

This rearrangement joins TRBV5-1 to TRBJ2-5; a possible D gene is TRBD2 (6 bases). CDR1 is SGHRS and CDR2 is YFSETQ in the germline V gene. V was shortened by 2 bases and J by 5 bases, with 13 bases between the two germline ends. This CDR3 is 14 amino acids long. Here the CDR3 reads CASSFGEDGETQYF. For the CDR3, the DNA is TGCGCCAGCAGCTTTGGGGAGGACGGTGAGACCCAGTACTTC.

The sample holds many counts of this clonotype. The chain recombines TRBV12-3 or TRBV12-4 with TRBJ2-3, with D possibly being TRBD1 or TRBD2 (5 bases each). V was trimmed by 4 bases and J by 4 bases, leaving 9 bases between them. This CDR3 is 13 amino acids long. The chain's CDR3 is CASSWDEADTQYF. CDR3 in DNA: TGTGCCAGCAGTTGGGACGAAGCAGATACGCAGTATTTT.